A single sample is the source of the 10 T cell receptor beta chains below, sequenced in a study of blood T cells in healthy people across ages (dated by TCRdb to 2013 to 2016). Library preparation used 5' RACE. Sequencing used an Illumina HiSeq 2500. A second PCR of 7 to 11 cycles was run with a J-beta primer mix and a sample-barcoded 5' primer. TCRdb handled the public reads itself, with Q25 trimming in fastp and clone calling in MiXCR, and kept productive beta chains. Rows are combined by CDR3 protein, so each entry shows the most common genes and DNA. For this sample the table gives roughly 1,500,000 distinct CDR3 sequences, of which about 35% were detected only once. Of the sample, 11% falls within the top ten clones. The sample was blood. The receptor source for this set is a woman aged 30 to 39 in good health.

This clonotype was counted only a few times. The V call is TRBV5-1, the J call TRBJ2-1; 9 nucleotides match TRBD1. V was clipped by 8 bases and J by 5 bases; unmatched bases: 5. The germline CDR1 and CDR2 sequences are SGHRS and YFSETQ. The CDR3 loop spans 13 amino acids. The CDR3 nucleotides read TGCGCCAGTGGGGACAGGGCAAACAATGAGCAGTTCTTC. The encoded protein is CASGDRANNEQFF.

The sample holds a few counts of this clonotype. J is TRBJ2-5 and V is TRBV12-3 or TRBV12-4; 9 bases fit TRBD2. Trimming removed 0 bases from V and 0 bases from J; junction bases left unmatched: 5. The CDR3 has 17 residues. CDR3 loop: CASSLAVSGGYQETQYF. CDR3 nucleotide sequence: TGTGCCAGCAGTTTAGCGGTCAGCGGGGGGTACCAAGAGACCCAGTACTTC.

The CDR3 DNA follows: TGTGCCACCCTCGCCGGGACAGGGGCGTACAATGAGCAGTACTTC. It yields the protein CATLAGTGAYNEQYF. The chain has TRBV19 and TRBJ2-1, with 10 bases identical to TRBD1. Judging by the DNA end, TRBJ2-7 fits better; the J call may be wrong. This CDR3 is built from 15 residues. Germline lookup yields CDR1 LNHDA and CDR2 SQIVND (reference sequence).

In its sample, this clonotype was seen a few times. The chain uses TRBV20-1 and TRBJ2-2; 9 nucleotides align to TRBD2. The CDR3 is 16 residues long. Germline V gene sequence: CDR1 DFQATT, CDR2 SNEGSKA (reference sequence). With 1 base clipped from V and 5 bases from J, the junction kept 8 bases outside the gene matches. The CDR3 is CSARVRGGVGTGELFF. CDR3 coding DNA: TGCAGTGCTAGAGTGCGGGGGGGCGTCGGGACCGGGGAGCTGTTTTTT.

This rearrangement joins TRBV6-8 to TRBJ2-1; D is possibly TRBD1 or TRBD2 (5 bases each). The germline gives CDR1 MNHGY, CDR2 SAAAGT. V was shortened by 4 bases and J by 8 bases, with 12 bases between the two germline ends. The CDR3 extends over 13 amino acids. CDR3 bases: TGTGCCAGCAGTTCGGGGCAATCAGATGAGCAGTTCTTC. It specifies CASSSGQSDEQFF.

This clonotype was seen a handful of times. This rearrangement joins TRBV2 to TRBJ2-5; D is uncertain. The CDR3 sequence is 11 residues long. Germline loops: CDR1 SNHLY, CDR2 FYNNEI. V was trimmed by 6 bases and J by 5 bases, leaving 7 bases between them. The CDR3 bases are TGTGCCAGCAGAGTAACGGAGACCCAGTACTTC. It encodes CASRVTETQYF.

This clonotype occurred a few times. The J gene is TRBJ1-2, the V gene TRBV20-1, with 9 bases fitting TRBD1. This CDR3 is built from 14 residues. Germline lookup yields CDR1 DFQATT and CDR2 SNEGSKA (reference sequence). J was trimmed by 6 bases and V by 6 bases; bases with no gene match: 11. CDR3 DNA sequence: TGCAGTGCGGCAACCACCGGGACAGGGAATGGCTACACCTTC. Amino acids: CSAATTGTGNGYTF.

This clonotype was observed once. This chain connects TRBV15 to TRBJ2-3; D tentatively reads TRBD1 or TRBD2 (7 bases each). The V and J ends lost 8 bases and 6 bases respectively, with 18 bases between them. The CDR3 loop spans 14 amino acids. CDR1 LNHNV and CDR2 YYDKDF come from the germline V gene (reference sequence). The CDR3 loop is CATQGGLRWDTQYF. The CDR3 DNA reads TGTGCCACCCAGGGGGGGCTCCGATGGGATACGCAGTATTTT.

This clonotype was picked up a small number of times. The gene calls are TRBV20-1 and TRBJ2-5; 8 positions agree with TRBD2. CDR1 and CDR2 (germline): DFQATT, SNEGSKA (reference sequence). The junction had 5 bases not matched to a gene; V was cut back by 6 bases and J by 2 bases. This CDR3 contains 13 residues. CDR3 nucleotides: TGCAGTGCAACCGGGACTAGACAAGAGACCCAGTACTTC. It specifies CSATGTRQETQYF.

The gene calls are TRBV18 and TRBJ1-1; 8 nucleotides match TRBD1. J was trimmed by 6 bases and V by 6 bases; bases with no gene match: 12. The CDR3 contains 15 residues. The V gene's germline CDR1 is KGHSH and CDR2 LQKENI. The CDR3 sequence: CASSDGTGSSAEAFF. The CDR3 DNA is TGTGCCAGCTCGGACGGGACAGGTAGTAGCGCTGAAGCTTTCTTT.